This T cell receptor (beta chain) was recorded in a study of OX40 agonist ivuxolimab in advanced cancers. In the study overall: Six ivuxolimab dose levels, 0.01 to 10 mg/kg, were given intravenously every 2 weeks. Patients undergoing dose escalation presented with hepatocellular carcinoma, melanoma, renal cell or head and neck cancer. One patient with hepatocellular carcinoma and two with cutaneous melanoma, three in all, had partial responses.

Note on this clone: Its antigen is currently unknown.

Repertoires were generated with immunoSEQ multiplex PCR, while TCRdb's copy carries only in-frame clones and drops some. The sample yields 50,000 to 65,000 clones, 84% seen once. The study's findings and limits: On average, a greater number of expanded clones characterised CD8+ T cells relative to CD4+.

The germline gives CDR1 LNHDA, CDR2 SQIVND (reference sequence). The V and J ends lost 6 bases and 4 bases, in that order; junction bases with no gene match: 9. The CDR3 totals 16 residues. The receptor was isolated from an adult with an advanced solid tumor such as melanoma, head and neck, liver or kidney cancer. The chain employs TRBV19 and TRBJ2-7, with 13 bases lining up with TRBD2. Specimen: CD4+ or CD8+ T cells sorted from blood, collected in a trial of the OX40 agonist ivuxolimab. CDR3 residues: CASSKGTSGIPYEQYF. The DNA of the CDR3 is TGTGCCAGTAGCAAAGGGACTAGCGGGATACCTTACGAGCAGTACTTC.